This is a list of T cell receptor beta chains from one sample in a study of regulatory T cells in long-lasting Graves disease. One entry per CDR3 protein, called by TCRdb with MiXCR from the multiplex PCR reads. Here the sample spans about 290,000 distinct CDR3 sequences, 22% being singletons. The specimen was peripheral blood mononuclear cells (PBMCs), collected when the disease was refractory, from a patient treated with antithyroid drugs. These receptors were obtained from a female donor with Graves disease. CDR3s include the opening cysteine and the closing phenylalanine or tryptophan. The D gene is left open where the match is weak. The size of a clone is reported for some rows only, either as once, few or many, or as a class for expanded clones.

V	size	J	D	DNA	CDR3
TRBV7-9	NA	TRBJ1-5	NA	TGTGCCAGCAGCTTAGGGGATTCTCAGCCCCAGCATTTT	CASSLGDSQPQHF
TRBV15	NA	TRBJ1-6	NA	TGTGCCACCAGCGAGGGGCCGGGGAGCTCCTATAATTCACCCCTCCACTTT	CATSEGPGSSYNSPLHF
TRBV6-2/TRBV6-3	few	TRBJ2-2	TRBD2	TGTGCCAGCAGTTACTTGGGACTAGCGGGAGACACCGGGGAGCTGTTTTTT	CASSYLGLAGDTGELFF
TRBV12-3/TRBV12-4	many	TRBJ1-2	NA	TGTGCCAGCAGTTTGAGGCAGGGCGGCTATGGCTACACCTTC	CASSLRQGGYGYTF
TRBV11-2	NA	TRBJ2-2	TRBD1	TGTGCCAGCAGCTTTCCACTCCGGGACAGGAACACCGGGGAGCTGTTTTTT	CASSFPLRDRNTGELFF
TRBV28	many	TRBJ1-2	NA	TGTGCCTCCCAACCCGGGCCGCCCGATTATGGCTACACCTTC	CASQPGPPDYGYTF
TRBV24-1	many	TRBJ1-2	NA	TGTGCCACCCCGAACAAAGGGGATGGCTACACCTTC	CATPNKGDGYTF
TRBV6-1	many	TRBJ2-7	NA	TGTGCCAGCAGTCGGGCAGGGGGGCCCTACGAGCAGTACTTC	CASSRAGGPYEQYF
TRBV11-1	many	TRBJ2-2	TRBD1	TGTGCCAGCAGCTTAGAGTCACCAGGGGGGAACACCGGGGAGCTGTTTTTT	CASSLESPGGNTGELFF
TRBV12-3/TRBV12-4	many	TRBJ2-7	TRBD1	TGTGCCAGCAGAAAGCGGGAAGGGACAGGGGGCACCGAGCAGTACTTC	CASRKREGTGGTEQYF
TRBV20-1	few	TRBJ1-1	NA	TGCAGTGCTAGAGATCCCGGAACAGATGAAGCTTTCTTT	CSARDPGTDEAFF
TRBV7-2	many	TRBJ1-5	NA	TGTGCCAGCAGCTTAGACGGGGGAGGGAGCAATCAGCCCCAGCATTTT	CASSLDGGGSNQPQHF
TRBV27	many	TRBJ1-5	TRBD1	TGTGCCAGCAGACCGGGACAGGGGAATCAGCCCCAGCATTTT	CASRPGQGNQPQHF
TRBV15	many	TRBJ2-7	NA	TGTGCCACCAGCAGGTTAGGCCCAACAGGCCACGAGCAGTACTTC	CATSRLGPTGHEQYF
TRBV5-1	many	TRBJ1-1	NA	TGCGCCAGCAGCAAGGACGGTAACACTGAAGCTTTCTTT	CASSKDGNTEAFF
TRBV20-1	NA	TRBJ2-5	TRBD1	TGCAGTGCTAGAGATCTGTGGGACAGGGACGATGAGCAGTCCTTC	CSARDLWDRDDEQSF
TRBV20-1	many	TRBJ2-5	NA	TGCAGTGCTAGAGATGGCAGTAAGGAGACCCAGTACTTC	CSARDGSKETQYF
TRBV7-9	few	TRBJ2-5	NA	TGTGCCAGCAGCGCCGTACAGGGACCTGACGAGACCCAGTACTTC	CASSAVQGPDETQYF
TRBV7-9	few	TRBJ2-6	NA	TGTGCCAGCAGCTTAGTAATTCCCAACGTCCTGACTTTC	CASSLVIPNVLTF
TRBV28	NA	TRBJ2-3	NA	TGTGCCAGCAGGGCAGGGGGGGAGGGCACAGATACGCAGTATTTT	CASRAGGEGTDTQYF
TRBV28	many	TRBJ2-4	TRBD2	TGTGCCAGCCGACTCCTAACTAGCGGTGAAAACATTCAGTACTTC	CASRLLTSGENIQYF
TRBV20-1	NA	TRBJ2-7	NA	TGCAGTGCAACCGGGACGGCTACCTACGAGCAGTACTTC	CSATGTATYEQYF
TRBV28	NA	TRBJ2-5	TRBD1	TGTGCCAGCAGTCGCAGGACAGGGAGCAGGGGAGAGACCCAGTACTTC	CASSRRTGSRGETQYF
TRBV28	many	TRBJ1-5	TRBD1	TGTGCCAGCAGTCGACAGGGTGGGGATAGCAATCAGCCCCAGCATTTT	CASSRQGGDSNQPQHF
TRBV3-1	many	TRBJ1-2	NA	TGTGCCAGCAGCCGGTCGGACTATGGCTACACCTTC	CASSRSDYGYTF
TRBV5-1	NA	TRBJ1-3	NA	TGCGCCAGCAGCTTGGATATAGCAGGGGCTGGAAACACCATATATTTT	CASSLDIAGAGNTIYF
TRBV7-2	many	TRBJ2-7	TRBD1	TGTGCCAGCAGCCTCCGACAGGGGGACTACGAGCAGTACTTC	CASSLRQGDYEQYF
TRBV19	NA	TRBJ1-3	NA	TGTGCCAGTAGTATGATGGCAGCTGGAAACACCATATATTTT	CASSMMAAGNTIYF
TRBV7-9	many	TRBJ1-1	TRBD1	TGTGCCAGTTTTACAGGGGACGAAGCCACTGAAGCTTTCTTT	CASFTGDEATEAFF
TRBV12-3/TRBV12-4	many	TRBJ1-2	NA	TGTGCCAGCAGTTTAAGTTCCTATGGCTACACCTTC	CASSLSSYGYTF
TRBV19	NA	TRBJ1-5	NA	TGTGCCAGTAGTATAATCGACAATCAGCCCCAGCATTTT	CASSIIDNQPQHF
TRBV6-2/TRBV6-3	NA	TRBJ2-2	NA	TGTGCCAGCAGCTACCCGGGCACCGGGGAGCTGTTTTTT	CASSYPGTGELFF
TRBV9	few	TRBJ2-7	NA	TGTGCCAGCAGCCCAACCTGGGGCGGTTTCTACGAGCAGTACTTC	CASSPTWGGFYEQYF
TRBV12-3/TRBV12-4	many	TRBJ2-7	NA	TGTGCCAGCAGTTGGGACGGCTACGAGCAGTACTTC	CASSWDGYEQYF
TRBV7-2	many	TRBJ1-4	TRBD1	TGTGCCAGCAGCTTAGGGGGACAGGTTAATGAAAAACTGTTTTTT	CASSLGGQVNEKLFF
TRBV29-1	few	TRBJ2-7	NA	TGCAGCGTTTCTACAGGGTACCGCGAGCAGTACTTC	CSVSTGYREQYF
TRBV28	NA	TRBJ1-6	TRBD1	TGTGCCAGCAGTATTCCCGGGACAGGGGATTCACCCCTCCACTTT	CASSIPGTGDSPLHF
TRBV3-1	many	TRBJ2-7	TRBD2	TGTGCCAGCAGCCAAGGGACTAGCGCCTACGAGCAGTACTTC	CASSQGTSAYEQYF
TRBV12-3/TRBV12-4	many	TRBJ2-7	NA	TGTGCCAGCAGTTTCACGGGAGTAAACTACGAGCAGTACTTC	CASSFTGVNYEQYF
TRBV6-5	NA	TRBJ1-5	NA	TGTGCCAGCAGTTACTCTGCGGGAACTCGGCCCCAGCATTTT	CASSYSAGTRPQHF
TRBV6-1	NA	TRBJ2-7	NA	TGTGCCAGCAGTGACCCGGGGCGCGACGAGCAGTACTTC	CASSDPGRDEQYF
TRBV28	many	TRBJ1-1	TRBD1	TGTGCCAGCAGTTTATTTACGGACAGGGGAGAGCCGGCTTTCTTT	CASSLFTDRGEPAFF
TRBV7-2	many	TRBJ2-4	NA	TGTGCCAGCAGCTCCAATTCTGCCAAAAACATTCAGTACTTC	CASSSNSAKNIQYF
TRBV12-3/TRBV12-4	once	TRBJ2-3	NA	TGTGCCAGCAGTTTAAAGACCCAGGGGATTAGCACAGATACGCAGTATTTT	CASSLKTQGISTDTQYF
TRBV28	many	TRBJ2-7	TRBD2	TGTGCCAGCAGTCTTGAACTAGCGGGCTACGAGCAGTACTTC	CASSLELAGYEQYF
TRBV29-1	NA	TRBJ2-2	NA	TGCAGCGGCGTTAGTTGGGCCGGGGAGCTGTTTTTT	CSGVSWAGELFF
TRBV18	many	TRBJ1-5	NA	TGTGCCAGCTCACCGGCAGCAAATCAGCCCCAGCATTTT	CASSPAANQPQHF
TRBV20-1	few	TRBJ2-6	NA	TGCAGTGCCGAATGGGGCACTGGGGCCAACGTCCTGACTTTC	CSAEWGTGANVLTF
TRBV7-2	NA	TRBJ2-7	TRBD1	TGTGCCAGCAGCTTAGTCCCCGGGACAGCCTACGAGCAGTACTTC	CASSLVPGTAYEQYF
TRBV2	many	TRBJ2-7	TRBD1	TGTGCCAGCAGTGAAACCCATACAGGGGCCGTTTACGAGCAGTACTTC	CASSETHTGAVYEQYF
TRBV20-1	NA	TRBJ2-7	TRBD2	TGCAGTGCTAGCCAGACTAGCGGATTCTACGAGCAGTACTTC	CSASQTSGFYEQYF
TRBV28	many	TRBJ1-5	TRBD1	TGTGCCAGCAGTTTAGAGGGGGCGAGCAATCAGCCCCAGCATTTT	CASSLEGASNQPQHF
TRBV6-2/TRBV6-3	NA	TRBJ2-7	NA	TGTGCCAGCAGCCACCCCCCGGGGCGCAGAGGGTACGAGCAGTACTTC	CASSHPPGRRGYEQYF
TRBV5-1	NA	TRBJ2-7	NA	TGCGCCAGCAGCTTTCAGGGGGGCTTCAACGAGCAGTACTTC	CASSFQGGFNEQYF
TRBV20-1	NA	TRBJ2-5	TRBD1	TGCAGTGCTCCCACCGGACAGGGCTGGTGGGAAGAGACCCAGTACTTC	CSAPTGQGWWEETQYF
TRBV5-5	many	TRBJ2-7	TRBD2	TGTGCCAGCAGTCCAAGGGGCCTAGAGGGAGGGGAGCAGTACTTC	CASSPRGLEGGEQYF
TRBV12-3/TRBV12-4	few	TRBJ2-1	NA	TGTGCCAGCACTCGGGGCTACAATGAGCAGTTCTTC	CASTRGYNEQFF